Listed below are T cell receptor beta chains from one sample, sequenced in a study of blood T cell repertoires in COVID-19. TCRdb's copy holds only in-frame clones and misses some; the assay was immunoSEQ multiplex PCR. The sample holds fewer than 300,000 clones; 86% are singletons and the top ten take about 12%. The sequenced sample consisted of peripheral blood. The source is a woman in her 30s with COVID-19, enrolled during active disease. Both conserved end residues are part of each CDR3. The D gene is left open where the match is weak. Only some rows state a clone size, as once, few, many or a class for expanded clones.

CDR3aa: CASSLARAGTDTQYF
CDR3nt: TGTGCCAGCAGCTTAGCCAGGGCAGGGACAGATACGCAGTATTTT
d_gene: NA
v_gene: TRBV11-1
abundance: NA
j_gene: TRBJ2-3

CDR3aa: CASSPTQLTGEQFF
CDR3nt: TGTGCCAGCAGTCCAACCCAACTGACAGGCGAGCAGTTCTTC
d_gene: NA
v_gene: TRBV27
abundance: NA
j_gene: TRBJ2-1

CDR3aa: CASSLFRDYPYEQYF
CDR3nt: TGTGCCAGCAGTTTGTTCCGGGACTACCCCTACGAGCAGTACTTC
d_gene: TRBD2
v_gene: TRBV27
abundance: NA
j_gene: TRBJ2-7

CDR3aa: CASNQGAGTEAFF
CDR3nt: TGTGCCAGTAACCAGGGGGCTGGTACTGAAGCTTTCTTT
d_gene: TRBD1
v_gene: TRBV19
abundance: NA
j_gene: TRBJ1-1

CDR3aa: CASHPGTRGANVLTF
CDR3nt: TGTGCCAGCCACCCCGGGACACGGGGGGCCAACGTCCTGACTTTC
d_gene: NA
v_gene: TRBV18
abundance: NA
j_gene: TRBJ2-6

CDR3aa: CASSQKGTSGGIYNEQFF
CDR3nt: TGTGCCAGCAGCCAAAAGGGGACTAGCGGGGGGATCTACAATGAGCAGTTCTTC
d_gene: TRBD2
v_gene: TRBV4-2
abundance: NA
j_gene: TRBJ2-1

CDR3aa: CASRQNHGTAYGYTF
CDR3nt: TGCGCCAGCCGACAAAATCACGGGACAGCCTATGGCTACACCTTC
d_gene: TRBD1
v_gene: TRBV5-1
abundance: NA
j_gene: TRBJ1-2

CDR3aa: CASSRQLTPQHF
CDR3nt: TGTGCCAGCAGTCGACAGTTAACGCCCCAGCATTTT
d_gene: NA
v_gene: TRBV12-3/TRBV12-4
abundance: few
j_gene: TRBJ1-5

CDR3aa: CASSPLAGGYNEQFF
CDR3nt: TGTGCCAGCTCACCTCTAGCGGGGGGGTACAATGAGCAGTTCTTC
d_gene: TRBD2
v_gene: TRBV18
abundance: NA
j_gene: TRBJ2-1

CDR3aa: CASSFGTENEKLFF
CDR3nt: TGTGCCAGCAGCTTCGGCACGGAGAATGAAAAACTGTTTTTT
d_gene: NA
v_gene: TRBV5-4
abundance: few
j_gene: TRBJ1-4

CDR3aa: CASSPGQVIRRSSWEQYF
CDR3nt: TGTGCCAGCAGCCCCGGACAGGTTATAAGGAGGTCCTCTTGGGAGCAGTACTTC
d_gene: TRBD1
v_gene: TRBV5-5
abundance: NA
j_gene: TRBJ2-7

CDR3aa: CASSLGSSRVWQAFF
CDR3nt: TGCGCCAGCAGCTTGGGATCATCTCGGGTCTGGCAAGCTTTCTTT
d_gene: NA
v_gene: TRBV5-1
abundance: NA
j_gene: TRBJ1-1

CDR3aa: CAISVGGEQYF
CDR3nt: TGTGCCATCTCCGTCGGGGGCGAGCAGTACTTC
d_gene: NA
v_gene: TRBV10-3
abundance: NA
j_gene: TRBJ2-7

CDR3aa: CAREPGQLNQETQYF
CDR3nt: TGTGCCAGGGAACCGGGACAGTTGAACCAAGAGACCCAGTACTTC
d_gene: NA
v_gene: TRBV21-1
abundance: NA
j_gene: TRBJ2-5

CDR3aa: CASKTGTVGGEKLFF
CDR3nt: TGTGCCAGCAAGACCGGGACGGTGGGGGGTGAAAAACTGTTTTTT
d_gene: NA
v_gene: TRBV27
abundance: NA
j_gene: TRBJ1-4

CDR3aa: CASSLYSRTTNYGYTF
CDR3nt: TGTGCCAGCAGTTTATATTCCAGGACAACTAACTATGGCTACACCTTC
d_gene: NA
v_gene: TRBV28
abundance: NA
j_gene: TRBJ1-2

CDR3aa: CASSSGDRGFREQFF
CDR3nt: TGTGCCAGTAGTAGCGGGGACAGGGGCTTTCGTGAGCAGTTCTTC
d_gene: TRBD1
v_gene: TRBV19
abundance: NA
j_gene: TRBJ2-1

CDR3aa: CASSQAFRENYGYTF
CDR3nt: TGCGCCAGCAGCCAAGCGTTTCGGGAAAACTATGGCTACACCTTC
d_gene: NA
v_gene: TRBV4-1
abundance: NA
j_gene: TRBJ1-2

CDR3aa: CASSLPGTSGVYNEQFF
CDR3nt: TGTGCCAGTAGTTTACCTGGGACTAGCGGGGTCTACAATGAGCAGTTCTTC
d_gene: TRBD2
v_gene: TRBV19
abundance: NA
j_gene: TRBJ2-1

CDR3aa: CASSLNSNNSPLHF
CDR3nt: TGTGCCAGCAGTTTGAACAGTAATAATTCACCCCTCCACTTT
d_gene: NA
v_gene: TRBV28
abundance: NA
j_gene: TRBJ1-6

CDR3aa: CASSPFVGRREETQYF
CDR3nt: TGTGCCAGCAGTCCTTTTGTGGGGAGGCGGGAAGAGACCCAGTACTTC
d_gene: NA
v_gene: TRBV3-1/TRBV3-2
abundance: NA
j_gene: TRBJ2-5

CDR3aa: CASSGTGNYGYTF
CDR3nt: TGTGCCAGCAGTGGGACAGGGAATTATGGCTACACCTTC
d_gene: TRBD1
v_gene: TRBV6-2/TRBV6-3
abundance: NA
j_gene: TRBJ1-2

CDR3aa: CASGSQMNTEAFF
CDR3nt: TGTGCTAGTGGTTCACAGATGAACACTGAAGCTTTCTTT
d_gene: NA
v_gene: TRBV12-5
abundance: NA
j_gene: TRBJ1-1

CDR3aa: CASTMGGTDTQYF
CDR3nt: TGTGCCAGTACAATGGGCGGCACAGATACGCAGTATTTT
d_gene: NA
v_gene: TRBV6-5
abundance: NA
j_gene: TRBJ2-3

CDR3aa: CASGTVHSNQPQHF
CDR3nt: TGTGCCTCAGGGACAGTACATAGCAATCAGCCCCAGCATTTT
d_gene: TRBD1
v_gene: TRBV6-5
abundance: NA
j_gene: TRBJ1-5

CDR3aa: CASSQDSIWTGELFF
CDR3nt: TGTGCCAGCAGCCAGGACTCCATATGGACCGGGGAGCTGTTTTTT
d_gene: NA
v_gene: TRBV3-1/TRBV3-2
abundance: NA
j_gene: TRBJ2-2

CDR3aa: CASSLPGNTEAFF
CDR3nt: TGTGCCAGCAGTTTACCAGGGAACACTGAAGCTTTCTTT
d_gene: NA
v_gene: TRBV27
abundance: NA
j_gene: TRBJ1-1

CDR3aa: CASSLRTALDEQYF
CDR3nt: TGCGCCAGCAGCTTGAGGACAGCCCTCGACGAGCAGTACTTC
d_gene: NA
v_gene: TRBV5-1
abundance: NA
j_gene: TRBJ2-7

CDR3aa: CASSGGDTNQPQHF
CDR3nt: TGTGCCAGCAGTGGGGGGGACACCAATCAGCCCCAGCATTTT
d_gene: NA
v_gene: TRBV6-2/TRBV6-3
abundance: NA
j_gene: TRBJ1-5

CDR3aa: CASSPGSTQETQYF
CDR3nt: TGCGCCAGCAGCCCCGGGTCTACCCAAGAGACCCAGTACTTC
d_gene: NA
v_gene: TRBV5-1
abundance: NA
j_gene: TRBJ2-5

CDR3aa: CASSSGTSGGASVEQFF
CDR3nt: TGTGCCAGCAGCTCAGGGACTAGCGGGGGGGCCTCTGTTGAGCAGTTCTTC
d_gene: TRBD2
v_gene: TRBV11-3
abundance: NA
j_gene: TRBJ2-1

CDR3aa: CASSLTQGNTIYF
CDR3nt: TGTGCCAGCAGCTTAACGCAGGGAAACACCATATATTTT
d_gene: NA
v_gene: TRBV13
abundance: NA
j_gene: TRBJ1-3

CDR3aa: CASSLSVRYEQFF
CDR3nt: TGTGCCAGCAGTTTAAGTGTTAGATACGAGCAGTTCTTC
d_gene: NA
v_gene: TRBV27
abundance: NA
j_gene: TRBJ2-1

CDR3aa: CASSLGAGELFF
CDR3nt: TGTGCCAGCAGTCTCGGGGCCGGGGAGCTGTTTTTT
d_gene: NA
v_gene: TRBV28
abundance: NA
j_gene: TRBJ2-2

CDR3aa: CASSFGGVVYEQYF
CDR3nt: TGTGCCAGCAGTTTTGGGGGGGTGGTCTACGAGCAGTACTTC
d_gene: TRBD2
v_gene: TRBV27
abundance: once
j_gene: TRBJ2-7

CDR3aa: CASSPDRVYLNYGYTF
CDR3nt: TGTGCCAGCAGCCCCGACAGGGTATATCTTAACTATGGCTACACCTTC
d_gene: TRBD1
v_gene: TRBV6-6
abundance: NA
j_gene: TRBJ1-2

CDR3aa: CASSPTGGGTEAFF
CDR3nt: TGTGCCAGCAGTCCTACAGGGGGCGGCACTGAAGCTTTCTTT
d_gene: TRBD1
v_gene: TRBV28
abundance: NA
j_gene: TRBJ1-1

CDR3aa: CASSLVSFPTDTQYF
CDR3nt: TGTGCCAGCAGCTTAGTATCGTTCCCTACAGATACGCAGTATTTT
d_gene: NA
v_gene: TRBV7-8
abundance: NA
j_gene: TRBJ2-3

CDR3aa: CASSSPDRVFRDTQYF
CDR3nt: TGTGCCAGCAGCAGCCCGGACAGGGTTTTTAGAGATACGCAGTATTTT
d_gene: TRBD1
v_gene: TRBV13
abundance: NA
j_gene: TRBJ2-3

CDR3aa: CASSQDAYRETQYF
CDR3nt: TGTGCCAGCAGCCAAGATGCCTACAGGGAGACCCAGTACTTC
d_gene: NA
v_gene: TRBV14
abundance: NA
j_gene: TRBJ2-5

CDR3aa: CASSLSRGSGEQYF
CDR3nt: TGTGCCAGCAGTTTATCTCGGGGATCGGGCGAGCAGTACTTC
d_gene: NA
v_gene: TRBV27
abundance: NA
j_gene: TRBJ2-7

CDR3aa: CASSPAGGRQDTQYF
CDR3nt: TGTGCCAGCTCACCAGCGGGGGGGCGGCAAGATACGCAGTATTTT
d_gene: TRBD2
v_gene: TRBV18
abundance: NA
j_gene: TRBJ2-3

CDR3aa: CASGQGRSNQPQHF
CDR3nt: TGTGCCAGTGGCCAGGGGAGAAGCAATCAGCCCCAGCATTTT
d_gene: NA
v_gene: TRBV6-5
abundance: NA
j_gene: TRBJ1-5

CDR3aa: CASSSSWGTDHHTDTQYF
CDR3nt: TGTGCCAGCAGCTCGTCGTGGGGCACCGACCACCACACAGATACGCAGTATTTT
d_gene: NA
v_gene: TRBV11-2
abundance: NA
j_gene: TRBJ2-3

CDR3aa: CASSHPGGRNRKTQYF
CDR3nt: TGTGCCAGCAGCCATCCCGGGGGGCGGAATAGGAAGACCCAGTACTTC
d_gene: NA
v_gene: TRBV21-1
abundance: NA
j_gene: TRBJ2-5

CDR3aa: CASSLDGISGANVLTF
CDR3nt: TGTGCCAGCAGTCTGGACGGGATATCTGGGGCCAACGTCCTGACTTTC
d_gene: NA
v_gene: TRBV6-6
abundance: once
j_gene: TRBJ2-6

CDR3aa: CAISEKRGLGGRDTEAFF
CDR3nt: TGTGCCATCAGTGAGAAGAGGGGGCTGGGAGGTAGAGACACTGAAGCTTTCTTT
d_gene: TRBD1
v_gene: TRBV10-3
abundance: NA
j_gene: TRBJ1-1

CDR3aa: CASTWGGRREKLFF
CDR3nt: TGTGCCAGCACGTGGGGGGGGAGGCGTGAAAAACTGTTTTTT
d_gene: NA
v_gene: TRBV6-5
abundance: NA
j_gene: TRBJ1-4

CDR3aa: CASSITPGGYEQYF
CDR3nt: TGTGCCAGTAGTATTACACCCGGGGGCTACGAGCAGTACTTC
d_gene: NA
v_gene: TRBV19
abundance: NA
j_gene: TRBJ2-7

CDR3aa: CASRVQGTYGNTIYF
CDR3nt: TGTGCCAGCAGGGTACAGGGGACTTACGGAAACACCATATATTTT
d_gene: TRBD1
v_gene: TRBV6-5
abundance: NA
j_gene: TRBJ1-3

CDR3aa: CASSLTAGGGYTF
CDR3nt: TGTGCCAGCAGCTTGACGGCAGGGGGTGGCTACACCTTC
d_gene: TRBD1
v_gene: TRBV5-6
abundance: many
j_gene: TRBJ1-2

CDR3aa: CASSWTRGDYNEQFF
CDR3nt: TGTGCCAGCAGCTGGACGCGGGGGGATTACAATGAGCAGTTCTTC
d_gene: TRBD2
v_gene: TRBV11-2
abundance: NA
j_gene: TRBJ2-1

CDR3aa: CATSGTGPSQPQHF
CDR3nt: TGTGCCACCTCCGGGACAGGGCCAAGTCAGCCCCAGCATTTT
d_gene: TRBD1
v_gene: TRBV24-1
abundance: NA
j_gene: TRBJ1-5

CDR3aa: CASSRQGLNEKLFF
CDR3nt: TGTGCCAGCAGTAGACAGGGATTGAATGAAAAACTGTTTTTT
d_gene: TRBD1
v_gene: TRBV2
abundance: NA
j_gene: TRBJ1-4

CDR3aa: CAISPQGASQETQYF
CDR3nt: TGTGCCATCAGTCCACAGGGGGCGTCCCAAGAGACCCAGTACTTC
d_gene: TRBD1
v_gene: TRBV10-3
abundance: NA
j_gene: TRBJ2-5